The source of this T cell receptor (beta chain) is a study of T cells in Graves' hyperthyroidism and ophthalmopathy (dated by TCRdb to between 2018 and 2021). With respect to the entire study: Peripheral blood samples were taken at the time of initial diagnosis, prior to any treatment. In about 6 Graves' hyperthyroidism patients, the study also compared T-cell repertoires from thyroid tissue with T-cell repertoires from blood. Whether ophthalmopathy could be predicted prospectively was tested in an independent validation cohort made up of under 20 hyperthyroidism patients plus 17 patients who later progressed to ophthalmopathy. TCR Vbeta CDR3 sequencing of 120 to 150 peripheral blood samples (roughly 41 ophthalmopathy, 75 hyperthyroidism and about 17 progressor patients) is reported in the paper. The 90 to 100 discovery patients were randomly split 7:3 into training and test sets. Following sampling, methimazole starting at 30 mg daily was given to hyperthyroidism patients, and high-dose intravenous methylprednisolone was given to ophthalmopathy patients. TCR V-J signatures able to tell the groups apart were searched for in a discovery cohort of about a hundred patients, of whom around 43 had Graves' ophthalmopathy and 57 had stable Graves' hyperthyroidism. The paper's findings and limits, for the study overall: During validation, the model predicted progression to ophthalmopathy a median of approximately 6.5 months ahead of onset, with approximately 71% sensitivity and roughly 75% specificity. Sample size was not statistically predetermined, and blinding of investigators to group allocation was not performed. In cross-validation, a model built on a 13 V-J signature told ophthalmopathy apart from stable hyperthyroidism with 85% to 90% sensitivity and around 84% specificity, and in testing the same model reached 80%/75%. Blood samples also contained most of the expanded thyroid clonotypes (frequency above 0.001), which suggests that blood repertoires may reflect thyroid immune responses.

Hyperthyroidism patients were newly diagnosed, had a disease duration of under 2 months, and were aged 18 to 65 years. Patients with uncontrolled infections, other autoimmune diseases, pregnancy or lactation were excluded. Diagnoses relied on clinical symptoms, serum thyroxine and TRAb, thyroid ultrasound and orbital computed tomography. For progressor patients, blood was drawn at the first diagnosis of hyperthyroidism, before any ophthalmopathy symptoms had appeared. PBMCs were separated from under 11 ml of fresh peripheral blood using Ficoll-Paque density gradient centrifugation. Progressor patients were defined as those initially diagnosed with Graves' hyperthyroidism in whom ophthalmopathy developed during follow-up. Total RNA was extracted using Trizol reagent, and RNA quality was assessed on an Agilent 2100 Bioanalyzer. The TCR beta CDR3 regions were amplified from RNA transcripts. A first-round RT-PCR of the TCR CDR3 used the HTBI primer set with the Qiagen OneStep RT-PCR kit. Libraries were constructed in a second round of multiplex PCR, after which size selection and purification were performed. The libraries were sequenced on an Illumina HiSeq2000 using paired-end 100 bp reads. Regarding the original processing steps: Raw data were processed with SOAPnuke, discarding reads with adapters, uncalled bases, mean Phred below 15, or no exact constant-primer or identifier match. COPE v1.2.5 was used to merge high-quality paired reads, and clonotypes were defined as unique nucleotide sequences. MiTCR v1.1 was used to align clonotypes to the IMGT TRBV, TRBD and TRBJ reference segments. The analysis was restricted to V-J combinations with a frequency above 0.0001, which together covered about 99% of the repertoires. The TCS score was defined as the ratio of F50 (clonal expansion) to E x V (chaos), calculated using BLOSUM62-based TCRdist between CDR3 peptides within each V-J. Welch's t-statistics and random forest reduced fewer than 600 V-J features to 13, which were used in a naive Bayes classifier (R e1071). The raw public reads went through TCRdb reprocessing: fastp at Q25, MiXCR clone calling, in-frame beta chains kept. One record per CDR3 amino acid sequence lists the most common genes and DNA. These V and J calls are TCRdb output, not the study's own analysis. This sample gives fewer than 450,000 distinct CDR3 sequences in total; roughly a sixth of them show up just once. Approximately 30% of the sample lies in the top ten.

The germline V gene gives CDR1 as MNHEY and CDR2 as SVGEGT. The CDR3, cysteine through phenylalanine, is 14 amino acids long. Only the CDR3 DNA is retained, 42 bases long and in frame from the first base. V is cut back by 4 bases and J by 4 bases, with 1 base in the junction unmatched. Of note for this clonotype: It lacks a known antigen. Nothing much larger sits one base from this clone, and base qualities are not available.

Recombination joined TRBV6-2 or TRBV6-3 with TRBJ2-4; the central 10 bases match TRBD2. This receptor was taken from a woman aged 25-40 years with Graves' hyperthyroidism that later progressed to Graves' ophthalmopathy. Sequencing was performed on blood. For the CDR3, the sequence is CASSWTSGKNIQYF. The nucleotide sequence is TGTGCCAGCAGTTGGACTAGCGGTAAAAACATTCAGTACTTC.